Below are 9 T cell receptor beta chains sequenced from a single sample in a study of regulatory dendritic cells for organ transplantation. The repertoire was sequenced with immunoSEQ multiplex PCR; TCRdb's copy has only in-frame clones and lacks some. The table includes some 28,000 clones, around 84% detected once. The sequencing sample was made of naive CD4+ T cells from blood. Subset defined: CD45RA+ naive T cells. The source is a human donor in good health.

This sequence joins TRBV11-2 and TRBJ2-3; TRBD2 is a possible D gene (7 bases). Germline lookup yields CDR1 SGHAT and CDR2 FQNNGV. The CDR3 contains 16 residues. V dropped 5 bases and J dropped 2 bases, with 17 bases sitting between them. CDR3 residues: CASSQVGGALTDTQYF. The CDR3 bases are TGTGCCAGCAGCCAAGTGGGGGGGGCCCTCACAGATACGCAGTATTTT.

The chain recombines TRBV5-4 with TRBJ2-2, with 10 bases fitting TRBD2. This CDR3 contains 17 residues. CDR1 is SGHNT, CDR2 YYREEE, per germline (reference sequence). After removal of 0 bases from V and 2 bases from J, the junction contained 4 bases not matched to a gene. The chain's CDR3 is CASSLVVAGGNTGELFF. CDR3 nucleotides: TGTGCCAGCAGCTTGGTAGTAGCGGGGGGTAACACCGGGGAGCTGTTTTTT. Full variable domain (outside the CDR3, taken from reference TRBV5-4 and TRBJ2-2): ETGVTQSPTHLIKTRGQQVTLRCSSQSGHNTVSWYQQALGQGPQFIFQYYREEENGRGNFPPRFSGLQFPNYSSELNVNALELDDSALYLCASSLVVAGGNTGELFFGEGSRLTVL.

The genes are TRBV2 and TRBJ1-5; D gene uncertain. This CDR3 is built from 10 residues. V was pared by 6 bases and J by 12 bases, with 9 bases between. Germline CDR1 SNHLY, CDR2 FYNNEI. CDR3 nucleotides: TGTGCCAGCAGCGAGAGGGACCAGCATTTT. It encodes CASSERDQHF.

The chain couples TRBV27 to TRBJ1-4; 10 bases line up with TRBD1. The trim removed 5 bases at V and 7 bases at J, leaving 10 bases unmatched. The CDR3 is made up of 16 amino acids. Looked up from germline, CDR1 is MNHEY and CDR2 is SMNVEV (reference sequence). CDR3 protein: CASSTRGQGWSEKLFF. In nucleotides, the CDR3 is TGTGCCAGCAGTACCAGGGGACAGGGGTGGAGTGAAAAACTGTTTTTT.

The sample holds one count of this clone. V and J are TRBV28 and TRBJ1-1; TRBD1 agrees at 10 bases. The germline CDR1 and CDR2 sequences are MDHEN and SYDVKM. After removal of 3 bases from V and 1 base from J, the junction contained 5 bases not matched to a gene. This CDR3 is 16 amino acids long. The DNA of the CDR3 is TGTGCCAGCAGTTTCTCTCGGACAGGGGGGAACACTGAAGCTTTCTTT. Its translation is CASSFSRTGGNTEAFF.

V gene TRBV5-4 combines with J gene TRBJ1-6; D may be TRBD1 (6 bases). CDR1 and CDR2 from the germline V gene are SGHNT and YYREEE (reference sequence). This CDR3 is 13 amino acids long. The ends were cut back, 2 bases at V and 9 bases at J, with 9 bases in the middle. CDR3 region: CASSLDRTSPLHF. In nucleotides, the CDR3 is TGTGCCAGCAGCTTAGACAGGACTTCACCCCTCCACTTT.

The chain links TRBV9 to TRBJ1-1; 10 bases match TRBD1. V trimming: 4 bases; J trimming: 1 base; junction bases outside the gene matches: 4. CDR1 SGDLS and CDR2 YYNGEE come from the germline V gene. The CDR3 spans 15 residues. For the CDR3, the DNA is TGTGCCAGCAGCACCCGGGACAGGGGGAACACTGAAGCTTTCTTT. Translating it yields CASSTRDRGNTEAFF.

The chain joins TRBV2 to TRBJ1-4; D possibly corresponds to TRBD1 (6 bases). The V and J ends lost 5 bases and 4 bases respectively, with 20 bases between them. Germline CDR1 is SNHLY and CDR2 is FYNNEI. CDR3 size: 17 residues. The CDR3, as DNA: TGTGCCAGCAGTTCCACACAGGGCGCGGGCCTTAATGAAAAACTGTTTTTT. Its protein product is CASSSTQGAGLNEKLFF.

A few counts support this clone. The V gene is TRBV6-5, the J gene TRBJ1-3, with unresolved D. The CDR3 spans 15 residues. V was shortened by 0 bases and J by 2 bases, with 8 bases between the two germline ends. Germline CDR1 reads MNHEY; CDR2 reads SVGAGI. The CDR3 reads CASSYSTPAGNTIYF. The CDR3 nucleotides read TGTGCCAGCAGTTACTCGACTCCCGCTGGAAACACCATATATTTT.